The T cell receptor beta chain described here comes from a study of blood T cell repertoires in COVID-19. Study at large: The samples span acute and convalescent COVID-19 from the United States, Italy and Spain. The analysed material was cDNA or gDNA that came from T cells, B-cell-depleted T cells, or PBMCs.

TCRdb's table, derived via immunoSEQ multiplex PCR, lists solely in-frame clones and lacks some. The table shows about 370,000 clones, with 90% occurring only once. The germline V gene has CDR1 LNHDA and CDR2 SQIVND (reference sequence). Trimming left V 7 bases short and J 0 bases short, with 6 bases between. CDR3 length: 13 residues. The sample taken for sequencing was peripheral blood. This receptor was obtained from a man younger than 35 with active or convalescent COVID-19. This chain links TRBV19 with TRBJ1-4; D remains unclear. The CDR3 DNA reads TGTGCCAGTATGCAGGCAACTAATGAAAAACTGTTTTTT. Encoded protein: CASMQATNEKLFF.